The 27 T cell receptor beta chains below were found in one sample sequenced in a study of T cells in localized non-small cell lung cancer. Assay: immunoSEQ multiplex PCR; the TCRdb copy retains only in-frame clones and omits some. The sample has roughly 34,000 clones, about nine tenths seen once. The sample was peripheral blood, taken before any cancer treatment. Receptor source: a male donor at least 60 years old with stage III lung adenocarcinoma.

This rearrangement joins TRBV28 to TRBJ1-5, with D uncertain. V was cut by 4 bases and J by 9 bases, with 13 bases left in between. The CDR3 loop spans 13 amino acids. CDR1 is MDHEN, CDR2 SYDVKM, per germline. For the CDR3, the DNA is TGTGCCAGCAGTTCTCGGACCGGGCTGCCCCAGCATTTT. Translated, it gives CASSSRTGLPQHF.

This chain connects TRBV19 to TRBJ2-6, with TRBD1 as a possible D gene (5 bases). The length of the CDR3 is 19 residues. In germline, CDR1 is LNHDA, CDR2 SQIVND (reference sequence). V was pared by 0 bases and J by 0 bases, with 15 bases between. The CDR3, as DNA: TGTGCCAGTAGTATAGATCGCTCCAGGGTGCTCTCTGGGGCCAACGTCCTGACTTTC. Residues: CASSIDRSRVLSGANVLTF. The variable domain in full, with the rest retrieved from reference TRBV19 and TRBJ2-6, is DGGITQSPKYLFRKEGQNVTLSCEQNLNHDAMYWYRQDPGQGLRLIYYSQIVNDFQKGDIAEGYSVSREKKESFPLTVTSAQKNPTAFYLCASSIDRSRVLSGANVLTFGAGSRLTVL.

The rearrangement links TRBV14 to TRBJ2-3; possible D gene TRBD2, 6 bases. The CDR3 sequence is 16 residues long. V lost 2 bases and J 2 bases, leaving 14 bases between the germline ends. The germline gives CDR1 SGHDN, CDR2 FVKESK. This CDR3 is CASSQIGGTATDTQYF. CDR3 sequence (DNA): TGTGCCAGCAGCCAAATAGGCGGGACTGCCACAGATACGCAGTATTTT. Full variable domain (outside the CDR3, taken from reference TRBV14 and TRBJ2-3): EAGVTQFPSHSVIEKGQTVTLRCDPISGHDNLYWYRRVMGKEIKFLLHFVKESKQDESGMPNNRFLAERTGGTYSTLKVQPAELEDSGVYFCASSQIGGTATDTQYFGPGTRLTVL.

The V and J genes are TRBV5-1 and TRBJ2-3, with 7 bases fitting TRBD1. The germline gives CDR1 SGHRS, CDR2 YFSETQ. The CDR3 runs 14 residues. The trim removed 6 bases at V and 4 bases at J, leaving 8 bases unmatched. The CDR3: CASNPDRAADTQYF. The CDR3 bases are TGCGCCAGCAACCCTGACAGGGCTGCAGATACGCAGTATTTT.

The V gene is TRBV18, the J gene TRBJ2-5; either TRBD1 or TRBD2 may supply D (5 bases each). V was cut by 1 base and J by 3 bases, with 15 bases left in between. Germline V lookup: CDR1 KGHSH, CDR2 LQKENI. The CDR3 loop spans 16 amino acids. The CDR3 protein is CASSPRDGLGEETQYF. CDR3 DNA: TGTGCCAGCTCACCACGGGACGGTTTGGGCGAAGAGACCCAGTACTTC.

This chain links TRBV15 with TRBJ2-1, with D unclear. Germline CDR1 LNHNV, CDR2 YYDKDF (reference sequence). The CDR3 consists of 13 residues. V lost 1 base and J 9 bases, leaving 10 bases between the germline ends. The DNA for the CDR3 is TGTGCCACCAGCAGAGTTATCGGCGGTGAGCAGTTCTTC. It yields the protein CATSRVIGGEQFF.

V usage is TRBV19 and J usage is TRBJ1-1, with 7 bases identical to TRBD1. The germline V gene encodes CDR1 LNHDA and CDR2 SQIVND (reference sequence). With 0 bases clipped from V and 1 base from J, the junction kept 2 bases outside the gene matches. The CDR3 consists of 15 residues. The CDR3 loop is CASSIEGTANTEAFF. The CDR3, as DNA: TGTGCCAGTAGTATAGAAGGGACAGCGAACACTGAAGCTTTCTTT.

The CDR3 DNA follows: TGTGCCAGCAGTTACACCCGCGGGGGCGTAGGCTACACCTTC. It translates to CASSYTRGGVGYTF. The chain couples TRBV6-5 to TRBJ1-2; D is perhaps TRBD1 (6 bases). Germline CDR1 is MNHEY and CDR2 is SVGAGI. The CDR3 has 14 residues. Trimming pared 2 bases from V and 8 bases from J, leaving 15 bases between.

The chain employs TRBV7-2 and TRBJ1-1; the D gene is possibly TRBD1 (6 bases). V lost 7 bases to trimming and J lost 10 bases, with 19 bases between them. The V gene's germline CDR1 is SGHTA and CDR2 FQGNSA. This CDR3 spans 13 amino acids. The CDR3 is CASMRGGKDAAFF. DNA of the CDR3: TGTGCCAGCATGCGCGGGGGCAAGGATGCAGCTTTCTTT.

The V call is TRBV2, the J call TRBJ1-2; 9 nucleotides align to TRBD1. With V trimmed by 7 bases and J by 5 bases, 17 bases remained unmatched. The CDR3 spans 17 residues. CDR1 and CDR2 (germline): SNHLY, FYNNEI. CDR3 bases: TGTGCCAGCACCGGAGGGGGGGACAGGGCCCGTGTTTATGGCTACACCTTC. Amino acid sequence: CASTGGGDRARVYGYTF. The full variable domain, completed using reference TRBV2 and TRBJ1-2, is EPEVTQTPSHQVTQMGQEVILRCVPISNHLYFYWYRQILGQKVEFLVSFYNNEISEKSEIFDDQFSVERPDGSNFTLKIRSTKLEDSAMYFCASTGGGDRARVYGYTFGSGTRLTVV.

V and J are TRBV27 and TRBJ2-2, with D hard to call. Trimming took off 4 bases at V and 4 bases at J, with 7 bases between the two ends. The length of the CDR3 is 13 residues. Germline assignment: CDR1 MNHEY and CDR2 SMNVEV (reference sequence). CDR3 bases: TGTGCCAGCAGTTACGGACCCACCGGGGAGCTGTTTTTT. It is translated as CASSYGPTGELFF.

The CDR3 region is CASTLTSETSYEQYF. The CDR3 region has the DNA TGCGCCAGCACTCTAACTAGCGAGACTTCCTACGAGCAGTACTTC. This chain uses TRBV4-1 with TRBJ2-7; 7 positions match TRBD2. The J segment lost 1 base and the V segment lost 7 bases, leaving 10 bases of the junction unmatched. The germline CDR1 and CDR2 sequences are MGHRA and YSYEKL. This CDR3 has 15 residues.

The chain combines TRBV18 with TRBJ2-5, with 8 bases fitting TRBD1. The V and J ends lost 0 bases and 2 bases, in that order; junction bases with no gene match: 8. The V gene's germline CDR1 is KGHSH and CDR2 LQKENI. The CDR3 has 17 residues. The CDR3 loop is CASSPPRTGRKQETQYF. DNA for the CDR3: TGTGCCAGCTCACCACCGCGGACAGGGAGAAAACAAGAGACCCAGTACTTC.

A remark on this clone: Other DNA sequences of this sample code for an identical CDR3. This chain uses TRBV30 with TRBJ1-3, with unresolved D. CDR1 and CDR2 (germline): GTSNPN, SVGIG (reference sequence). V lost 0 bases and J 4 bases, leaving 1 base between the germline ends. The CDR3 runs to 11 residues. The CDR3 region has the DNA TGTGCCTGGAGTGTAGGAAACACCATATATTTT. Protein: CAWSVGNTIYF.

V gene TRBV6-7 combines with J gene TRBJ2-3; D may be TRBD1 (6 bases). TRBV6-7 counts as an open reading frame of uncertain function. This CDR3 spans 16 amino acids. The V end was cut by 5 bases, the J end by 3 bases, with 18 bases between. The CDR3 loop reads CASSLRTEINTDTQYF. The CDR3, as DNA: TGTGCCAGCAGTCTAAGGACAGAGATTAATACAGATACGCAGTATTTT.

This clone appeared a single time. The rearrangement links TRBV10-3 to TRBJ2-3; D is possibly TRBD1 (6 bases). The V and J ends lost 5 bases and 0 bases respectively, with 15 bases between them. The CDR3 covers 16 residues. Germline V CDR1 and CDR2: ENHRY, SYGVKD. CDR3 nucleotides: TGTGCCATCAGTCCCGGGACAATTACTAGCACAGATACGCAGTATTTT. This codes for CAISPGTITSTDTQYF.

CDR3 sequence (DNA): TGTGCCAGCAGCCCTCAGAACACTGAAGCTTTCTTT. This sequence encodes CASSPQNTEAFF. The chain has TRBV9 and TRBJ1-1; no clear D. The CDR3 is made up of 12 amino acids. V lost 4 bases and J lost 1, with 5 bases in between. Germline CDR1 SGDLS, CDR2 YYNGEE.

The rearrangement links TRBV29-1 to TRBJ2-5; 9 bases align to TRBD2. Germline V CDR1 and CDR2: SQVTM, ANQGSEA. The ends lost 5 bases at V and 3 bases at J; junction bases unmatched: 1. The CDR3 extends over 12 amino acids. CDR3 loop: CSVIAGEETQYF. In DNA form, the CDR3 reads TGCAGCGTTATAGCGGGAGAAGAGACCCAGTACTTC.

The chain carries TRBV6-9 and TRBJ1-5, with a tentative D call TRBD1 (5 bases). The CDR3 runs 13 residues. Trimming removed 2 bases at V and 10 bases at J, with 12 bases between. Germline CDR1 MNHGY, CDR2 SVAAGI. The CDR3 DNA follows: TGTGCCAGCAGTTATATGGGGCCAGGTCCCCAGCATTTT. Translated: CASSYMGPGPQHF.

The chain carries TRBV5-1 and TRBJ2-3; TRBD2 agrees at 8 bases. The CDR3 runs 19 residues. Per the germline V gene, CDR1 is SGHRS and CDR2 is YFSETQ. J gave up 1 base and V 0 bases, and 13 bases lay outside the gene matches. This CDR3 is CASSLEGSGIRIGTDTQYF. CDR3 coding DNA: TGCGCCAGCAGCTTGGAGGGTAGCGGGATCCGAATTGGCACAGATACGCAGTATTTT.

This chain links TRBV5-5 with TRBJ2-7; tentative D call: TRBD2 (5 bases). Per the germline V gene, CDR1 is SGHKS and CDR2 is YYEKEE (reference sequence). This CDR3 region has 14 residues. V lost 4 bases and J lost 0, with 11 bases in between. CDR3 nucleotide sequence: TGTGCCAGCAGCCCCTACACTAGCTCCTACGAGCAGTACTTC. Protein product: CASSPYTSSYEQYF.

The V and J genes are TRBV9 and TRBJ2-1; D not certain. This CDR3 comprises 16 residues. V lost 4 bases and J lost 7, with 21 bases in between. Germline V gives CDR1 SGDLS, CDR2 YYNGEE. In DNA, the CDR3 is TGTGCCAGCAGCCTTAGCCCCCTACTAACGAAAAATGAGCAGTTCTTC. This gives the protein CASSLSPLLTKNEQFF.

This chain joins TRBV5-3 and TRBJ1-6; D possibly corresponds to TRBD1 (5 bases). TRBV5-3 is an open reading frame, and its role is uncertain. Trimming shortened V by 9 bases and J by 8 bases, and 24 bases separated the two germline ends. The CDR3 runs to 16 residues. DNA of the CDR3: TGTGCCATACGCCGGGGGATAATTCTAGGAGATTCACCCCTCCACTTT. Protein: CAIRRGIILGDSPLHF.

This clone was counted once. The chain couples TRBV5-1 to TRBJ2-7; TRBD1 is a possible D gene (7 bases). CDR1 SGHRS and CDR2 YFSETQ come from the germline V gene. Deletions cut 0 bases from V and 6 bases from J, with 16 bases between. The CDR3 covers 15 residues. For the CDR3, the DNA is TGCGCCAGCAGCTTGGGATTCGCAGGGGGAGGCGAGCAGTACTTC. It encodes CASSLGFAGGGEQYF.

The chain has TRBV18 and TRBJ2-7; D gene unclear. V was cut by 1 base and J by 3 bases, with 1 base left in between. The CDR3 has 11 residues. Germline CDR1 is KGHSH and CDR2 is LQKENI. The CDR3 sequence is CASSPLYEQYF. The CDR3, as DNA: TGTGCCAGCTCACCACTCTACGAGCAGTACTTC.

The V gene is TRBV29-1, the J gene TRBJ1-2; D not certain. CDR1 and CDR2 from the germline V gene are SQVTM and ANQGSEA. The V end was cut by 5 bases, the J end by 6 bases, with 10 bases between. The CDR3 extends over 11 amino acids. The CDR3 is CSVPRSDGYTF. CDR3 nucleotides: TGCAGCGTTCCCCGTAGTGATGGCTACACCTTC.

The rearrangement uses TRBV7-8 and TRBJ1-4; TRBD1 matches at 7 bases. V trimming: 1 base; J trimming: 7 bases; junction bases outside the gene matches: 3. Looked up from germline, CDR1 is SGHVS and CDR2 is FQNEAQ. The CDR3 covers 14 residues. The CDR3 sequence is CASSLDRGGEKLFF. CDR3 DNA sequence: TGTGCCAGCAGCTTAGACAGGGGAGGTGAAAAACTGTTTTTT.